These 4 T cell receptor beta chains originate from one sample sequenced in a study of blood T cells in healthy people across ages (dated by TCRdb to about 2015). Libraries were prepared through 5' RACE. Sequencer: Illumina HiSeq 2500. A second PCR of roughly 6 to 11 cycles was run with a J-beta primer mix and a sample-barcoded 5' primer. The public sequencing data were trimmed at Q25 with fastp and processed into clonotypes with MiXCR by TCRdb, which kept only in-frame beta chains. Here each entry gathers all rows of one CDR3 protein and keeps the most common genes and DNA. The table for this sample lists hundreds of thousands of distinct CDR3 sequences; more than 40% of them were counted only once. 25% to 35% of the sample lies in the top ten. The sequencing sample was made of blood. The receptors here all came from a woman in her fifties or sixties in good health.

This chain links TRBV7-2 with TRBJ2-5; D not certain. Trimming pared 5 bases from V and 4 bases from J, leaving 20 bases between. Looked up from germline, CDR1 is SGHTA and CDR2 is FQGNSA. The CDR3 loop spans 16 amino acids. The CDR3 protein is CASSLSPIGVGETQYF. The CDR3 DNA reads TGTGCCAGCAGCCTCTCACCAATAGGAGTAGGAGAGACCCAGTACTTC.

This clonotype occurred once. The V gene is TRBV10-3, the J gene TRBJ2-4; TRBD1 or TRBD2 may be the D gene (5 bases each). Deletions cut 10 bases from V and 3 bases from J, with 16 bases between. Germline CDR1 and CDR2: ENHRY and SYGVKD. The CDR3 contains 14 residues. The CDR3 loop is CATGTELVKNIQYF. In DNA, the CDR3 is TGTGCCACCGGGACGGAACTAGTCAAAAACATTCAGTACTTC.

The sample holds many counts of this clonotype. The J gene is TRBJ2-7, the V gene TRBV10-3; D remains ambiguous. With 3 bases removed from V and 2 bases from J, the gap between germline ends came to 8 bases. The CDR3 runs 13 residues. Germline values: CDR1 ENHRY, CDR2 SYGVKD. CDR3 loop: CAISEGAPYEQYF. The CDR3 region has the DNA TGTGCCATCAGTGAAGGCGCTCCCTACGAGCAGTACTTC.

The chain joins TRBV6-1 to TRBJ1-2; no definite D call. In germline, CDR1 is MNHNS, CDR2 SASEGT. The CDR3 totals 13 residues. The germline V and J ends were trimmed by 6 bases and 3 bases, with 11 bases remaining between them. In DNA, the CDR3 is TGTGCCAGCAGGGAAACAGAGGACTATGGCTACACCTTC. It translates to CASRETEDYGYTF.